The 15 T cell receptor beta chains given below trace back to one sample, sequenced in a study of cytomegalovirus exposure and HLA in healthy donors. This PCR relied on a set of 60 Vbeta primers and 13 Jbeta primers. Assay used: immunoSEQ multiplex PCR; TCRdb lists only in-frame clones, some missing. The sample records roughly 200,000 clones, around 70% being singletons. The sample was PBMCs. All receptors derive from a male donor in good health and CMV-seronegative.

The V call is TRBV28, the J call TRBJ2-7, with D possibly TRBD1 on 6 matching bases. Germline assignment: CDR1 MDHEN and CDR2 SYDVKM. V was pared by 8 bases and J by 6 bases, with 14 bases between. The CDR3 contains 12 residues. The DNA for the CDR3 is TGTGCCAGCGCAGGGGATGTCTCCGAGCAGTACTTC. Translation: CASAGDVSEQYF. Looking up the rest from reference TRBV28 and TRBJ2-7 gives the full variable domain: DVKVTQSSRYLVKRTGEKVFLECVQDMDHENMFWYRQDPGLGLRLIYFSYDVKMKEKGDIPEGYSVSREKKERFSLILESASTNQTSMYLCASAGDVSEQYFGPGTRLTVT.

The gene calls are TRBV5-1 and TRBJ1-3; D remains unclear. The CDR3 extends over 14 amino acids. CDR1 and CDR2 (germline): SGHRS, YFSETQ. The germline V and J ends were trimmed by 1 base and 2 bases, with 7 bases remaining between them. The CDR3 sequence is CASSLTSPGNTIYF. The CDR3 nucleotides are TGCGCCAGCAGCTTGACATCTCCTGGAAACACCATATATTTT.

The chain carries TRBV19 and TRBJ2-1, with 7 positions matching TRBD2. V was clipped by 5 bases and J by 0 bases; unmatched bases: 7. The CDR3 is 16 residues long. CDR1 is LNHDA, CDR2 SQIVND, per germline (reference sequence). CDR3 nucleotide sequence: TGTGCCAGTAGTCCCACGGGCGGGAGCTCCTACAATGAGCAGTTCTTC. Amino acid sequence: CASSPTGGSSYNEQFF.

V usage is TRBV9 and J usage is TRBJ1-6, with unresolved D. CDR1 and CDR2 (germline): SGDLS, YYNGEE. Trimming shortened V by 3 bases and J by 3 bases, and 10 bases separated the two germline ends. The CDR3 has 15 amino acids. In nucleotides, the CDR3 is TGTGCCAGCAGCGAGACTCTAAACTATAATTCACCCCTCCACTTT. Protein sequence: CASSETLNYNSPLHF.

This clone was seen only a few times. This sequence joins TRBV12-5 and TRBJ1-1, with D perhaps matching TRBD1 (5 bases). Germline CDR1 is LGHNT and CDR2 is FRNRAP. V lost 6 bases and J lost 3, with 11 bases in between. This CDR3 is 13 amino acids long. The CDR3 loop reads CASGWTRDTEAFF. As DNA, the CDR3 is TGTGCTAGTGGGTGGACAAGAGACACTGAAGCTTTCTTT. Complete variable domain (other parts from reference TRBV12-5 and TRBJ1-1): DARVTQTPRHKVTEMGQEVTMRCQPILGHNTVFWYRQTMMQGLELLAYFRNRAPLDDSGMPKDRFSAEMPDATLATLKIQPSEPRDSAVYFCASGWTRDTEAFFGQGTRLTVV.

The V call is TRBV19, the J call TRBJ2-1, with 8 bases lining up with TRBD1. The CDR3 totals 13 residues. Germline trimming cut 9 bases from V and 4 bases from J; bases unmatched to any gene: 5. CDR1 and CDR2 (germline): LNHDA, SQIVND (reference sequence). The CDR3 sequence: CASGTGLYNEQFF. DNA of the CDR3: TGTGCCAGCGGGACAGGACTTTACAATGAGCAGTTCTTC.

V and J are TRBV12-5 and TRBJ2-1; TRBD2 matches at 12 bases. The V gene's germline CDR1 is LGHNT and CDR2 FRNRAP. The trim removed 1 base at V and 5 bases at J, leaving 0 bases unmatched. The CDR3 totals 15 residues. The CDR3 region has the DNA TGTGCTAGTGGTTTGGGACTAGCGGGAGACAATGAGCAGTTCTTC. As protein: CASGLGLAGDNEQFF.

CDR3 DNA: TGTGCCAGCAGCCACGAGACAGGGGCCTTCGTGGGGGCCAACGTCCTGACTTTC. Translation gives CASSHETGAFVGANVLTF. The genes are TRBV2 and TRBJ2-6; 8 bases align to TRBD1. V lost 6 bases, J lost 4 bases, and 14 bases stayed unmatched. The CDR3 spans 18 residues. Germline-derived CDR1 and CDR2 are SNHLY and FYNNEI. The full variable domain, with the rest looked up from reference TRBV2 and TRBJ2-6, is EPEVTQTPSHQVTQMGQEVILRCVPISNHLYFYWYRQILGQKVEFLVSFYNNEISEKSEIFDDQFSVERPDGSNFTLKIRSTKLEDSAMYFCASSHETGAFVGANVLTFGAGSRLTVL.

The rearrangement links TRBV6-1 to TRBJ2-7; D perhaps matches TRBD2 (6 bases). The germline V gene encodes CDR1 MNHNS and CDR2 SASEGT. Trimming stripped 7 bases from V and 0 bases from J, with 16 bases between. CDR3 length: 15 residues. The CDR3 DNA sequence: TGTGCCAGCACGTACCTAGCGTCCAACTCCTACGAGCAGTACTTC. This sequence encodes CASTYLASNSYEQYF.

The gene calls are TRBV11-2 and TRBJ1-1, with TRBD1 matching over 8 bases. J was trimmed by 5 bases and V by 2 bases; bases with no gene match: 10. This CDR3 has 16 amino acids. Germline CDR1 SGHAT, CDR2 FQNNGV. The DNA for the CDR3 is TGTGCCAGCAGCTTAAGGACAGGGCAAACATCTACTGAAGCTTTCTTT. This codes for CASSLRTGQTSTEAFF.

The CDR3 reads CASSAPSTDTQYF. As DNA, the CDR3 is TGTGCCAGCAGCGCTCCTAGCACAGATACGCAGTATTTT. The chain is built from TRBV9 and TRBJ2-3; D gene unclear. V was clipped by 3 bases and J by 0 bases, with 5 bases between them. Germline loops: CDR1 SGDLS, CDR2 YYNGEE. The CDR3 totals 13 residues. The full variable domain, completed using reference TRBV9 and TRBJ2-3, is DSGVTQTPKHLITATGQRVTLRCSPRSGDLSVYWYQQSLDQGLQFLIQYYNGEERAKGNILERFSAQQFPDLHSELNLSSLELGDSALYFCASSAPSTDTQYFGPGTRLTVL.

This clone was detected only once. V is TRBV14 and J is TRBJ1-1; D uncertain. Trimming took 4 bases from V and 4 from J, leaving 13 bases between them. The CDR3 extends over 14 amino acids. Germline CDR1 reads SGHDN; CDR2 reads FVKESK. CDR3 bases: TGTGCCAGCAGCCGGGCGGGAACGGCCACTGAAGCTTTCTTT. Its translation is CASSRAGTATEAFF.

This chain connects TRBV6-1 to TRBJ1-5; 8 bases line up with TRBD1. This CDR3 region has 13 residues. J lost 7 bases, V lost 4 bases, and 3 bases had no gene match. Germline CDR1 reads MNHNS; CDR2 reads SASEGT. The CDR3, as DNA: TGTGCCAGCAGTGCAGGGGGCTGGCAGCCCCAGCATTTT. Translating gives CASSAGGWQPQHF.

The chain recombines TRBV19 with TRBJ1-1; D is perhaps TRBD1 (5 bases). V lost 10 bases, J lost 5 bases, and 17 bases lay in between. Germline V CDR1 and CDR2: LNHDA, SQIVND (reference sequence). CDR3 size: 13 residues. The CDR3 spells CATGGVRRTEAFF. The CDR3 region has the DNA TGTGCCACTGGGGGGGTTCGTAGGACTGAAGCTTTCTTT.

V gene TRBV6-1 combines with J gene TRBJ1-5, with 7 bases aligning to TRBD1. V dropped 1 base and J dropped 6; count of bases not matched to a gene: 6. The CDR3 has 15 amino acids. CDR1 MNHNS and CDR2 SASEGT come from the germline V gene. The CDR3: CASSEETGWAQPQHF. As DNA, the CDR3 is TGTGCCAGCAGTGAAGAGACAGGGTGGGCTCAGCCCCAGCATTTT.